This TCR beta chain was identified in a study of cytomegalovirus exposure and HLA in healthy donors. This clone appeared a single time. Its antigen is still unknown. The V gene's germline CDR1 is SNHLY and CDR2 FYNNEI. With 8 bases removed from V and 2 bases from J, the gap between germline ends came to 13 bases. The CDR3 totals 13 residues. Profiling relied on immunoSEQ multiplex PCR, and the TCRdb table lists in-frame clones only, not all of them. The table records around 61,000 clones, approximately 90% of them present only once. General study points: The TCR clusters that emerged in the first cohort tended, a later analysis found, to co-occur in the approximately 130 validation repertoires.

This receptor was obtained from a man between 18 and 29 years old in good health and CMV-seronegative. Sequenced: PBMCs. The V call is TRBV2, the J call TRBJ2-7; the D gene is possibly TRBD1 (5 bases). The CDR3 region is CASDQGTAYEQYF. Here the CDR3 DNA reads TGTGCCAGCGACCAGGGAACAGCCTACGAGCAGTACTTC.